What follows are 10 T cell receptor beta chains derived from one specimen sequenced in a study of post-analysis software for immune sequencing data. Study-level findings and limits: Compared with controls, patients had more of about 5 TRBV segments, including TRBV5-6, TRBV5-1 and TRBV20-1.

Researchers reported that TCR beta cDNA libraries carried unique molecular identifiers. TCRdb called the PCR reads again in MiXCR, with one record for every CDR3 protein. Of just over 250,000 distinct CDR3 sequences listed, approximately 34% are singletons. No antigen has been assigned to these receptors. Source material: blood. These receptors came from a girl aged 10-17 years with multiple sclerosis.

V gene TRBV9 combines with J gene TRBJ1-2; TRBD1 is a possible D gene (5 bases). V lost 4 bases to trimming and J lost 6 bases, with 19 bases between them. This CDR3 region has 15 residues. Germline values: CDR1 SGDLS, CDR2 YYNGEE. The CDR3 reads CASSYFSGGGDGYTF. CDR3 DNA sequence: TGTGCCAGCAGCTACTTCTCGGGAGGAGGGGATGGCTACACCTTC.

There are many counts of this clonotype. This chain uses TRBV6-5 with TRBJ2-3; D uncertain. The germline CDR1 and CDR2 sequences are MNHEY and SVGAGI. The CDR3 spans 14 residues. V shed 6 bases and J shed 3 bases, with 13 bases lying between them. The CDR3 reads CASSPTLRTDTQYF. The CDR3, as DNA: TGTGCCAGCAGCCCGACCCTAAGGACAGATACGCAGTATTTT.

As DNA, the CDR3 is TGTGCCAGCAGCTTAGCCCCAGGGGCTGGAAACACCATATATTTT. This sequence encodes CASSLAPGAGNTIYF. The chain links TRBV11-2 to TRBJ1-3, with D perhaps TRBD1 (6 bases). Trimming stripped 1 base from V and 2 bases from J, with 9 bases between. CDR1 SGHAT and CDR2 FQNNGV come from the germline V gene. The CDR3 has 15 residues.

This clonotype was recorded many times. The CDR3 spells CARRGGQCSYEQYF. The CDR3 DNA sequence: TGTGCCAGAAGGGGGGGACAGTGCTCCTACGAGCAGTACTTC. This rearrangement joins TRBV12-3 or TRBV12-4 to TRBJ2-7; D possibly matches TRBD1 or TRBD2 (7 bases each). The ends were cut back, 9 bases at V and 0 bases at J, with 15 bases in the middle. CDR3 length: 14 residues.

The V gene is TRBV20-1, the J gene TRBJ2-3; 9 bases line up with TRBD2. Germline V gene data show CDR1 as DFQATT and CDR2 as SNEGSKA (reference sequence). Trimming at V came to 5 bases and at J to 7 bases, leaving 10 bases not matched to a gene. The CDR3 is 14 residues long. CDR3 residues: CSAGLAGAGNTQYF. The CDR3 bases are TGCAGTGCTGGTTTAGCGGGAGCGGGAAATACGCAGTATTTT.

For this clonotype: A much larger clonotype is one base distant, so this may be a read error. The chain combines TRBV20-1 with TRBJ2-5, with D tentatively TRBD1 (6 bases). V lost 5 bases and J lost 4, with 23 bases in between. CDR3 length: 16 residues. Germline CDR1 reads DFQATT; CDR2 reads SNEGSKA (reference sequence). The CDR3 spells CSAGQGLGTSLETQYF. CDR3 coding DNA: TGCAGTGCTGGCCAGGGGTTGGGGACGTCGTTAGAGACCCAGTACTTC.

This clonotype was counted at least ten times. V and J are TRBV14 and TRBJ2-1; 12 nucleotides line up with TRBD2. CDR1 SGHDN and CDR2 FVKESK come from the germline V gene. V gave up 0 bases and J gave up 1 base; unmatched junction bases: 7. The CDR3 covers 19 residues. Here the CDR3 reads CASSQEGGLAGFSYNEQFF. The CDR3 coding sequence is TGTGCCAGCAGCCAAGAAGGCGGACTAGCGGGATTTTCCTACAATGAGCAGTTCTTC.

As for this clonotype: This may come from a read error, since a much larger clone is one base off. This chain connects TRBV5-1 to TRBJ2-3; D is ambiguous. This CDR3 region has 15 residues. CDR1 and CDR2 from the germline V gene are SGHRS and YFSETQ. The CDR3 coding sequence is TGCGTCAGCAGCTTCGCGCTAGGTGGCACAGATACGCAGTATTTT. Protein product: CVSSFALGGTDTQYF.

This rearrangement joins TRBV29-1 to TRBJ2-1; TRBD2 matches at 11 bases. The CDR3 sequence is 14 residues long. Germline CDR1 SQVTM, CDR2 ANQGSEA. The junction had 9 bases not matched to a gene; V was cut back by 7 bases and J by 7 bases. The CDR3 spells CSASTSGSWNEQFF. The CDR3 region has the DNA TGCAGCGCCTCTACTAGCGGGAGTTGGAATGAGCAGTTCTTC.

This clonotype was detected a few times. The V call is TRBV10-3, the J call TRBJ2-3, with 10 bases aligning to TRBD1. The germline CDR1 and CDR2 sequences are ENHRY and SYGVKD. CDR3 size: 15 residues. V lost 4 bases and J lost 1; bases outside the gene matches: 2. CDR3 sequence reads: CAISGGTGGTDTQYF. DNA for the CDR3: TGTGCCATCAGTGGCGGGACAGGGGGCACAGATACGCAGTATTTT.